The 19 T cell receptor beta chains reported below all come from one sample, sequenced in a study of shared clonotypes between healthy human individuals. This table comes from immunoSEQ multiplex PCR, and its TCRdb copy is limited to in-frame clones, with some not included. The profile covers over a million clones, with around 78% appearing a single time and more than 0.55% taken by the ten largest. The sequenced material came from memory CD4+ T cells from PBMCs. The sample's subset: CD45RA-negative fraction. These TCRs come from a man aged 18 to 30 in good health. Some clones in this sample may be carry-over from other donors' samples.

This clone was seen a few times. V usage is TRBV4-3 and J usage is TRBJ2-6; 7 bases map to TRBD1. Germline lookup yields CDR1 LGHNA and CDR2 YSLEER. The V segment lost 1 base and the J segment 3 bases; nucleotides outside the gene matches: 6. The CDR3 consists of 17 residues. This chain's CDR3 is CASSQAPGGDGANVLTF. CDR3 bases: TGCGCCAGCAGCCAAGCCCCAGGGGGAGATGGGGCCAACGTCCTGACTTTC.

The rearrangement uses TRBV6-1 and TRBJ2-1; 8 bases align to TRBD1. Unmatched junction bases numbered 10, after V lost 2 bases and J lost 7 bases. The CDR3 has 16 residues. Germline V gene sequence: CDR1 MNHNS, CDR2 SASEGT. The CDR3, as DNA: TGTGCCAGCAGTGAAAAAGTCAGGGGGCGGGGAAATGAGCAGTTCTTC. Translation gives CASSEKVRGRGNEQFF.

The chain recombines TRBV5-1 with TRBJ2-5; D might be TRBD1 (5 bases). The germline gives CDR1 SGHRS, CDR2 YFSETQ. CDR3 length equals 13 residues. Trimming took off 3 bases at V and 5 bases at J, with 11 bases between the two ends. CDR3 coding DNA: TGCGCCAGCAGCTGGCAGGGTTCGGAGACCCAGTACTTC. It translates to CASSWQGSETQYF.

The chain has TRBV21-1 and TRBJ1-3; whether TRBD1, the table's D call, matches the DNA was not checked. TRBV21-1 is listed as a pseudogene. The CDR3 sequence is 14 residues long. CDR3 protein: CARRYRARGNTIYF. The CDR3 coding sequence is TGTGCCCGCAGGTACAGGGCTCGAGGAAACACCATATATTTT.

The chain carries TRBV4-2 and TRBJ2-1; 8 nucleotides align to TRBD2. The J segment lost 7 bases and the V segment lost 4 bases, leaving 12 bases of the junction unmatched. Germline CDR1 and CDR2: LGHNA and YNFKEQ. The CDR3 has 16 amino acids. CDR3 in amino acids: CASSRLWTSLGNEQFF. The CDR3 bases are TGTGCCAGCAGCCGTTTATGGACTAGCCTTGGGAATGAGCAGTTCTTC.

Comment on this clone: A read error is the likely source, as a far larger clone sits one nucleotide away. The chain combines TRBV15 with TRBJ1-5, with TRBD1 matching 8 bases. The germline V gene encodes CDR1 LNHNV and CDR2 YYDKDF (reference sequence). With 3 bases clipped from V and 5 bases from J, the junction kept 6 bases outside the gene matches. The CDR3 is made up of 15 amino acids. As DNA, the CDR3 is TGTGCCACCAGCAGCGGGGACAGGCGCGATCAGCCCCAGCATTTT. It translates to CATSSGDRRDQPQHF.

The chain joins TRBV18 to TRBJ2-7; 9 nucleotides match TRBD1. Germline V gives CDR1 KGHSH, CDR2 LQKENI. The CDR3 loop spans 14 amino acids. V lost 4 bases to trimming and J lost 2 bases; unmatched junction nucleotides: 3. DNA for the CDR3: TGTGCCAGCTCACTCGGGACAGGGACCTACGAGCAGTACTTC. This codes for CASSLGTGTYEQYF.

The CDR3 bases are TGTGCCAGCAGCATCCTCTCGGACGGAAATGAAAAACTGTTTTTT. Protein product: CASSILSDGNEKLFF. The gene calls are TRBV28 and TRBJ1-4; D is undetermined. Trimming removed 6 bases at V and 5 bases at J, with 16 bases between. This CDR3 is 15 amino acids long. From germline, CDR1 is MDHEN and CDR2 SYDVKM.

The chain recombines TRBV7-9 with TRBJ2-7; possibly TRBD1 for D (5 bases). Germline CDR1 and CDR2: SEHNR and FQNEAQ (reference sequence). V lost 7 bases and J 3 bases, leaving 7 bases between the germline ends. The CDR3 sequence is 11 residues long. As DNA, the CDR3 is TGTGCCAGCACAGACAGCTACGAGCAGTACTTC. Translating gives CASTDSYEQYF.

The V gene is TRBV27, the J gene TRBJ1-2; D remains unclear. The V end lost 1 base, the J end lost 4 bases, and 7 bases lay between the germline ends. CDR1 MNHEY and CDR2 SMNVEV come from the germline V gene (reference sequence). CDR3 size: 13 residues. CDR3 coding DNA: TGTGCCAGCAGTTTATTGGTCGGCTATGGCTACACCTTC. The encoded protein is CASSLLVGYGYTF.

For this clone: In the same sample, other DNA sequences code for this CDR3. The chain couples TRBV19 to TRBJ1-2, with D perhaps matching TRBD1 (5 bases). The CDR3 has 12 amino acids. CDR1 LNHDA and CDR2 SQIVND come from the germline V gene (reference sequence). V was trimmed by 2 bases and J by 6 bases, leaving 7 bases between them. This CDR3 reads CASSIRGDGYTF. Here the CDR3 DNA reads TGTGCCAGTAGTATAAGGGGAGATGGCTACACCTTC.

The chain joins TRBV7-2 to TRBJ2-1; D uncertain. Trimming took off 2 bases at V and 0 bases at J, with 11 bases between the two ends. The CDR3 runs 16 residues. The germline CDR1 and CDR2 sequences are SGHTA and FQGNSA. CDR3 in DNA: TGTGCCAGCAGCTTAAATGGCGGCAGCTCCTACAATGAGCAGTTCTTC. Amino acids: CASSLNGGSSYNEQFF.

This clone appeared once. This rearrangement joins TRBV28 to TRBJ1-2; 7 bases match TRBD1. The germline V gene encodes CDR1 MDHEN and CDR2 SYDVKM. The CDR3 has 13 residues. Unmatched junction bases numbered 5, after V lost 2 bases and J lost 8 bases. The CDR3: CASSLTGARGYTF. CDR3 sequence (DNA): TGTGCCAGCAGTTTAACAGGGGCTAGAGGCTACACCTTC.

The genes are TRBV6-6 and TRBJ1-1; weak D call: TRBD1 (5 bases). Trimming took off 2 bases at V and 7 bases at J, with 11 bases between the two ends. Germline CDR1 is MNHNY and CDR2 is SVGAGI (reference sequence). The CDR3 extends over 13 amino acids. CDR3 protein: CASSYKGRGEAFF. The CDR3 coding sequence is TGTGCCAGCAGTTACAAGGGAAGGGGTGAAGCTTTCTTT.

Concerning this clone itself: Other DNA sequences from this sample encode an identical CDR3 as well. This chain links TRBV19 with TRBJ2-7; 11 bases match TRBD2. Trimming at V came to 6 bases and at J to 0 bases, leaving 19 bases not matched to a gene. The germline V gene encodes CDR1 LNHDA and CDR2 SQIVND (reference sequence). The CDR3 is 20 amino acids. The CDR3 loop reads CASSKNLLAGGPSSSYEQYF. In DNA form, the CDR3 reads TGTGCCAGTAGCAAAAACCTTCTAGCGGGAGGACCTTCGAGCTCCTACGAGCAGTACTTC.

This clone was seen a few times. The rearrangement links TRBV29-1 to TRBJ1-4, with D perhaps TRBD1 (6 bases). CDR1 is SQVTM, CDR2 ANQGSEA, per germline. The CDR3 consists of 12 residues. V shed 5 bases and J shed 8 bases, with 12 bases lying between them. This chain's CDR3 is CSVRAGEEKLFF. The CDR3 nucleotides read TGCAGCGTTCGGGCAGGGGAGGAAAAACTGTTTTTT.

The V gene is TRBV28, the J gene TRBJ2-5, with D possibly TRBD2 on 6 matching bases. Germline CDR1 is MDHEN and CDR2 is SYDVKM. Trimming removed 5 bases at V and 7 bases at J, with 14 bases between. There are 13 residues in the CDR3. This CDR3 reads CASSTLEGGTQYF. CDR3 nucleotide sequence: TGTGCCAGCAGTACCCTGGAGGGAGGGACCCAGTACTTC.

The chain links TRBV19 to TRBJ1-1; 8 bases are shared with TRBD1. The CDR3 consists of 13 residues. The V gene end was trimmed by 10 bases and the J gene end by 10 bases; junction bases not matched to a gene: 14. Germline assignment: CDR1 LNHDA and CDR2 SQIVND (reference sequence). CDR3 amino acids: CATPGAGGRGAFF. The CDR3 nucleotides read TGTGCCACACCCGGGGCAGGGGGCCGTGGAGCTTTCTTT.

The J gene is TRBJ1-2, the V gene TRBV28; D unclear. The germline V gene has CDR1 MDHEN and CDR2 SYDVKM. Trimming took 8 bases from V and 1 from J, leaving 8 bases between them. This CDR3 is built from 12 residues. This CDR3 is CASGSINYGYTF. CDR3 nucleotide sequence: TGTGCCAGCGGATCGATTAACTATGGCTACACCTTC.